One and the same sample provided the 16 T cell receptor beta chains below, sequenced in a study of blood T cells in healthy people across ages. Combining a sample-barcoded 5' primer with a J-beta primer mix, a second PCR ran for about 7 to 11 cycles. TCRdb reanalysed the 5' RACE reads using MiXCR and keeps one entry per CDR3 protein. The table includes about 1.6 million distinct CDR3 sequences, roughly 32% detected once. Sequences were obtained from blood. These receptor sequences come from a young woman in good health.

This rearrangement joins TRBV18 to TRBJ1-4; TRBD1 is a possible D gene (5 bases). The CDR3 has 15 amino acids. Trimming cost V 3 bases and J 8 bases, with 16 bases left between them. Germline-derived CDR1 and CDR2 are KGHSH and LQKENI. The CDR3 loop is CASSPQADGGEKLFF. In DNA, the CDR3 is TGTGCCAGCTCACCCCAGGCTGACGGGGGAGAAAAACTGTTTTTT. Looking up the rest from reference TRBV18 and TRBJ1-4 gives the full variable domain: NAGVMQNPRHLVRRRGQEARLRCSPMKGHSHVYWYRQLPEEGLKFMVYLQKENIIDESGMPKERFSAEFPKEGPSILRIQQVVRGDSAAYFCASSPQADGGEKLFFGSGTQLSVL.

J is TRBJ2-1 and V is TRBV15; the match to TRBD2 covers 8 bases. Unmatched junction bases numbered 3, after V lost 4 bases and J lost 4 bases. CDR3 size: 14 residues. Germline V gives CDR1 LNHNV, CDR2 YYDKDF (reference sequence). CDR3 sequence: CATSTGGPYNEQFF. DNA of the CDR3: TGTGCCACCAGCACGGGGGGGCCGTACAATGAGCAGTTCTTC.

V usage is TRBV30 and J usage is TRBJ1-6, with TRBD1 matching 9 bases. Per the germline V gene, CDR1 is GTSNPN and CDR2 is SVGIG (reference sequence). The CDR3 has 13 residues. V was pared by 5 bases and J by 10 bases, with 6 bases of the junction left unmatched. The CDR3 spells CAWSGQGKSPLHF. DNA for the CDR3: TGTGCCTGGTCCGGACAGGGGAAATCACCCCTCCACTTT.

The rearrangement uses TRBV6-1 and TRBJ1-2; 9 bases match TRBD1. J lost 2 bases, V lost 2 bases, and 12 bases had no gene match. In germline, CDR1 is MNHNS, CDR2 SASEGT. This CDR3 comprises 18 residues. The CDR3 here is CASSEIHPGQGRNYGYTF. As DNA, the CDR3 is TGTGCCAGCAGTGAAATTCATCCGGGACAGGGTCGAAACTATGGCTACACCTTC.

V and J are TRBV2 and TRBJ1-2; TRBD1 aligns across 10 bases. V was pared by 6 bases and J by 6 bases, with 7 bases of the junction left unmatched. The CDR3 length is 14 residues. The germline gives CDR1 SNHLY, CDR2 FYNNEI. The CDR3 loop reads CASRERQGADGYTF. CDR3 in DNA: TGTGCCAGCAGAGAAAGACAGGGGGCTGATGGCTACACCTTC.

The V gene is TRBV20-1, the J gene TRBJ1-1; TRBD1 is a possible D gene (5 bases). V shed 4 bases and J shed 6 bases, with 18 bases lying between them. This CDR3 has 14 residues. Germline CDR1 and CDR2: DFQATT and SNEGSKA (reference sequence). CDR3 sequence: CSAKWERGVAEAFF. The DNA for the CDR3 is TGCAGTGCTAAATGGGAACGGGGCGTCGCTGAAGCTTTCTTT.

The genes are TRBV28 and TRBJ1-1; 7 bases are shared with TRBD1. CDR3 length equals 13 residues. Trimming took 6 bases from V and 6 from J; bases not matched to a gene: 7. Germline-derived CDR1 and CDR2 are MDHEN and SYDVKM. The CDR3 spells CASSLQGCAEAFF. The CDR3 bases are TGTGCCAGCAGCCTACAGGGGTGCGCTGAAGCTTTCTTT.

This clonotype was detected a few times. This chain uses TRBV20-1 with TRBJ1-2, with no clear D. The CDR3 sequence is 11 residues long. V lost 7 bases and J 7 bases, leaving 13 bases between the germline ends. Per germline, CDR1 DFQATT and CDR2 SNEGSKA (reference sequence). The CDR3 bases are TGCAGTGATGCGGGAGAGAGTGGCTACACCTTC. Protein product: CSDAGESGYTF.

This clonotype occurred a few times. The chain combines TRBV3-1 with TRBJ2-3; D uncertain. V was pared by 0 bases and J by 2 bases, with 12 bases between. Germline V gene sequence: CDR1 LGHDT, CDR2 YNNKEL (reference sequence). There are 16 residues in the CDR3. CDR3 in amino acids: CASSQDLGGDTDTQYF. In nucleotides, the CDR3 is TGTGCCAGCAGCCAAGATTTAGGCGGTGACACAGATACGCAGTATTTT.

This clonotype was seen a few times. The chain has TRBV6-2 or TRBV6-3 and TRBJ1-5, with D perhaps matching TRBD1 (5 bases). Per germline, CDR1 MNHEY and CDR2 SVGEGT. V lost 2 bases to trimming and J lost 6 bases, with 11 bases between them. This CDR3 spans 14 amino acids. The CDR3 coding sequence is TGTGCCAGCAGTTACGGGGTAGGGGCTCAGCCCCAGCATTTT. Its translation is CASSYGVGAQPQHF.

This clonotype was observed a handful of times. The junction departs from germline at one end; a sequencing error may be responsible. CDR3 nucleotide sequence: TGCGTCAGCAGCGAGAACGGTCAGCCCCAGCATTTT. It is translated as CVSSENGQPQHF. The genes are TRBV5-1 and TRBJ1-5; D remains ambiguous. Germline V lookup: CDR1 SGHRS, CDR2 YFSETQ. There are 12 residues in the CDR3.

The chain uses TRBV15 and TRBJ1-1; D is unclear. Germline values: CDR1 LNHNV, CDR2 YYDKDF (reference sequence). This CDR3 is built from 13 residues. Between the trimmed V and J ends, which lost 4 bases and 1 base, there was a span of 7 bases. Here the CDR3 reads CATSKPGNTEAFF. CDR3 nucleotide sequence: TGTGCCACCAGCAAACCAGGGAACACTGAAGCTTTCTTT. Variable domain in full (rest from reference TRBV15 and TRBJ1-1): DAMVIQNPRYQVTQFGKPVTLSCSQTLNHNVMYWYQQKSSQAPKLLFHYYDKDFNNEADTPDNFQSRRPNTSFCFLDIRSPGLGDTAMYLCATSKPGNTEAFFGQGTRLTVV.

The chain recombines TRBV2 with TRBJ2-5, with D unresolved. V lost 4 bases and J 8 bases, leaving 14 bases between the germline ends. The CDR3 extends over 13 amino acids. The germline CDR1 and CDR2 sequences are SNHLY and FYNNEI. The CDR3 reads CASSVSPSGTQYF. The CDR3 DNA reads TGTGCCAGCAGTGTCAGCCCCTCGGGTACCCAGTACTTC.

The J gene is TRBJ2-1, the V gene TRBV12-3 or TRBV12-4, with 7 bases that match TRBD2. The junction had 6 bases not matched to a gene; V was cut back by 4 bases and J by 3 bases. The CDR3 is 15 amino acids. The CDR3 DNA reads TGTGCCAGCAGTTATCAGCGGGGAGACTACAATGAGCAGTTCTTC. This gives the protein CASSYQRGDYNEQFF.

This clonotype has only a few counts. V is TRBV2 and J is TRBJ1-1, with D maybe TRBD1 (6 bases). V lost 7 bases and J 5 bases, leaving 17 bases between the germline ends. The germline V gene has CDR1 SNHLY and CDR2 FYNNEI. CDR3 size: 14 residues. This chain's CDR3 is CASTGVGGRTEAFF. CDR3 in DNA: TGTGCCAGCACCGGGGTGGGGGGCCGGACTGAAGCTTTCTTT.

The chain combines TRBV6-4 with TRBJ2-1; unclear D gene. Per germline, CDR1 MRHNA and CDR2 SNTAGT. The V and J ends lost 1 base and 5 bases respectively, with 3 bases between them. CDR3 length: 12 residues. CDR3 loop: CASSDFNNEQFF. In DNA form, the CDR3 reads TGTGCCAGCAGTGACTTTAACAATGAGCAGTTCTTC.